These 22 T cell receptor beta chains were sequenced from one sample in a study of cytomegalovirus exposure and HLA in healthy donors. This table comes from immunoSEQ multiplex PCR, and its TCRdb copy is limited to in-frame clones, with some not included. The sample holds 80,000 to 100,000 clones, approximately 91% seen once. The sample taken for sequencing was PBMCs. The receptors here all came from a man aged 30 to 45 in good health and CMV-seronegative.

Details on this clone: Other nucleotide sequences in the sample specify the same CDR3. The J gene is TRBJ1-1, the V gene TRBV21-1; the table's TRBD1 call for D was not verified on the DNA. TRBV21-1 is a documented pseudogene. This CDR3 is built from 15 residues. In DNA, the CDR3 is TGTGCCAGCAGCACGGGACAGGGGGCAAACACTGAAGCTTTCTTT. It translates to CASSTGQGANTEAFF.

This clone was observed a few times. Other DNA sequences in the same sample also yield this CDR3. V and J are TRBV28 and TRBJ2-7; TRBD2 aligns across 7 bases. J lost 4 bases, V lost 6 bases, and 6 bases had no gene match. This CDR3 comprises 13 residues. Germline CDR1 and CDR2: MDHEN and SYDVKM. The CDR3 loop is CASSLGGVYEQYF. Here the CDR3 DNA reads TGTGCCAGCAGCCTTGGGGGGGTATACGAGCAGTACTTC.

The rearrangement links TRBV30 to TRBJ1-5; tentatively, D is TRBD1 (6 bases). The CDR3 has 16 amino acids. Germline V gene data show CDR1 as GTSNPN and CDR2 as SVGIG (reference sequence). Trimming pared 3 bases from V and 0 bases from J, leaving 15 bases between. CDR3 sequence: CAWSPGQAYSNQPQHF. In DNA, the CDR3 is TGTGCCTGGAGCCCGGGACAAGCTTATAGCAATCAGCCCCAGCATTTT.

This clone was observed a few times. This chain links TRBV7-8 with TRBJ2-5, with D hard to call. CDR3 length: 12 residues. CDR1 and CDR2 (germline): SGHVS, FQNEAQ. The V and J ends lost 4 bases and 5 bases respectively, with 8 bases between them. In DNA form, the CDR3 reads TGTGCCAGCAGCTCCTCCTTTGAGACCCAGTACTTC. It is translated as CASSSSFETQYF.

The chain is built from TRBV28 and TRBJ2-7; weak D call: TRBD2 (5 bases). V was cut by 4 bases and J by 0 bases, with 16 bases left in between. CDR1 is MDHEN, CDR2 SYDVKM, per germline. The CDR3 spans 16 residues. The CDR3 reads CASSSLFRESSYEQYF. The CDR3 DNA reads as TGTGCCAGCAGTTCCCTCTTCCGGGAATCCTCCTACGAGCAGTACTTC.

This chain joins TRBV7-2 and TRBJ1-5; 9 nucleotides line up with TRBD1. The germline V gene encodes CDR1 SGHTA and CDR2 FQGNSA. The CDR3 has 17 residues. The V and J ends lost 1 base and 9 bases, in that order; junction bases with no gene match: 13. As DNA, the CDR3 is TGTGCCAGCAGCTTAGATTTTGGACAGGGGATTTCTGGGCCCCAGCATTTT. Encoded protein: CASSLDFGQGISGPQHF.

This chain joins TRBV10-2 and TRBJ1-1; a weak D match, TRBD1 (6 bases). The V end lost 1 base, the J end lost 1 base, and 19 bases lay between the germline ends. CDR3 length: 18 amino acids. CDR1 and CDR2 from the germline V gene are WSHSY and SAAADI. The CDR3 bases are TGCGCCAGCAGTGAGTTCACCCAGGGGTTTAGGAGGAACACTGAAGCTTTCTTT. It specifies CASSEFTQGFRRNTEAFF.

The chain carries TRBV19 and TRBJ1-1, with TRBD1 identical over 9 bases. CDR3 length: 14 amino acids. V dropped 5 bases and J dropped 4; count of bases not matched to a gene: 5. The germline CDR1 and CDR2 sequences are LNHDA and SQIVND (reference sequence). CDR3 region: CASSFDRGTTEAFF. In DNA form, the CDR3 reads TGTGCCAGTAGTTTTGACAGGGGGACCACTGAAGCTTTCTTT.

The gene calls are TRBV6-5 and TRBJ2-5; 7 bases are shared with TRBD1. In germline, CDR1 is MNHEY, CDR2 SVGAGI. The CDR3 has 12 amino acids. V lost 6 bases to trimming and J lost 7 bases; unmatched junction nucleotides: 5. CDR3 sequence reads: CASSLAGGTQYF. As DNA, the CDR3 is TGTGCCAGCAGCCTAGCAGGGGGGACCCAGTACTTC.

The rearrangement uses TRBV2 and TRBJ1-1, with D maybe TRBD1 (6 bases). Trimming took 3 bases from V and 6 from J, leaving 17 bases between them. The CDR3 is 15 residues long. Looked up from germline, CDR1 is SNHLY and CDR2 is FYNNEI. The CDR3 coding sequence is TGTGCCAGCAGTGACCAGGGGAGAGGTAGCCCTGAAGCTTTCTTT. Its protein is CASSDQGRGSPEAFF.

The V gene is TRBV14, the J gene TRBJ2-7, with D possibly being TRBD1 (6 bases). Germline CDR1 reads SGHDN; CDR2 reads FVKESK. V was shortened by 4 bases and J by 2 bases, with 15 bases between the two germline ends. The CDR3 loop spans 15 amino acids. The CDR3 nucleotides are TGTGCCAGCAGCCCAAGATTGGGACAAGCCTACGAGCAGTACTTC. Protein sequence: CASSPRLGQAYEQYF. The whole variable domain, remainder taken from reference TRBV14 and TRBJ2-7, is EAGVTQFPSHSVIEKGQTVTLRCDPISGHDNLYWYRRVMGKEIKFLLHFVKESKQDESGMPNNRFLAERTGGTYSTLKVQPAELEDSGVYFCASSPRLGQAYEQYFGPGTRLTVT.

The gene calls are TRBV30 and TRBJ2-2; 7 bases line up with TRBD2. Germline CDR1 GTSNPN, CDR2 SVGIG (reference sequence). J was trimmed by 0 bases and V by 8 bases; bases with no gene match: 6. The CDR3 covers 14 residues. DNA for the CDR3: TGTGCCCAGGCGGGAGAGGCGAACACCGGGGAGCTGTTTTTT. Its translation: CAQAGEANTGELFF.

The chain uses TRBV7-2 and TRBJ2-1, with TRBD2 identical over 10 bases. The CDR3 covers 15 residues. Germline values: CDR1 SGHTA, CDR2 FQGNSA. V was clipped by 1 base and J by 11 bases; unmatched bases: 8. CDR3 nucleotides: TGTGCCAGCAGCTTAGTCGGTAGCGGGGGGCCGCAGCAGTTCTTC. Translation: CASSLVGSGGPQQFF.

This chain uses TRBV6-4 with TRBJ2-3; TRBD2 is a possible D gene (7 bases). The CDR3 has 15 residues. Germline lookup yields CDR1 MRHNA and CDR2 SNTAGT. V lost 8 bases and J lost 3, with 18 bases in between. The CDR3 DNA sequence: TGTGCCAGCGGGGAGGGGCAGGGGAGTACAGATACGCAGTATTTT. The encoded protein is CASGEGQGSTDTQYF.

The chain links TRBV28 to TRBJ2-1; 7 nucleotides agree with TRBD1. V shed 6 bases, J shed 8 bases, and the junction held 16 bases outside the gene matches. This CDR3 region has 16 residues. Looked up from germline, CDR1 is MDHEN and CDR2 is SYDVKM. As DNA, the CDR3 is TGTGCCAGCAGACGAGCAGGACAGGTATCAGTCCATGAGCAGTTCTTC. Its translation is CASRRAGQVSVHEQFF.

This clone has only a few counts. This chain links TRBV19 with TRBJ2-1; a weak D match, TRBD1 (8 bases). V lost 5 bases and J 6 bases, leaving 17 bases between the germline ends. The CDR3 runs 15 residues. CDR1 and CDR2 (germline): LNHDA, SQIVND (reference sequence). In nucleotides, the CDR3 is TGTGCCAGTAGTTCGGGTTACAGGGGGGGCAATGAGCAGTTCTTC. Translation: CASSSGYRGGNEQFF.

The gene calls are TRBV19 and TRBJ1-5; TRBD1 might be the D (5 bases). Germline loops: CDR1 LNHDA, CDR2 SQIVND (reference sequence). Trimming left V 7 bases short and J 2 bases short, with 15 bases between. The CDR3 runs 15 residues. The CDR3 protein is CASTPRGLRNQPQHF. DNA for the CDR3: TGTGCCAGTACTCCAAGGGGTCTTCGCAATCAGCCCCAGCATTTT.

This chain uses TRBV19 with TRBJ2-2; 10 nucleotides line up with TRBD1. Germline CDR1 and CDR2: LNHDA and SQIVND (reference sequence). The CDR3 totals 15 residues. Unmatched junction bases numbered 6, after V lost 5 bases and J lost 6 bases. The CDR3 loop is CASSEGTGEAGELFF. CDR3 nucleotide sequence: TGTGCCAGTAGTGAAGGGACAGGGGAGGCCGGGGAGCTGTTTTTT.

The rearrangement links TRBV6-5 to TRBJ1-6; no clear D gene. Germline V gene data show CDR1 as MNHEY and CDR2 as SVGAGI. Trimming removed 1 base at V and 10 bases at J, with 11 bases between. The CDR3 totals 14 residues. CDR3 in amino acids: CASSYFGVGSPLHF. The CDR3 coding sequence is TGTGCCAGCAGTTACTTCGGGGTAGGGTCACCCCTCCACTTT.

This chain connects TRBV25-1 to TRBJ2-1; 12 bases are shared with TRBD2. Germline CDR1 and CDR2: MGHDK and SYGVNS. The CDR3 covers 18 residues. V lost 1 base to trimming and J lost 5 bases; unmatched junction nucleotides: 9. The CDR3 reads CASSESARPSGRDNEQFF. CDR3 DNA sequence: TGTGCCAGCAGTGAATCGGCACGGCCTAGCGGGAGGGACAATGAGCAGTTCTTC.

The chain uses TRBV6-6 and TRBJ1-4; D gene uncertain. The CDR3 extends over 16 amino acids. Between the trimmed V and J ends, which lost 0 bases and 8 bases, there was a span of 16 bases. The germline CDR1 and CDR2 sequences are MNHNY and SVGAGI (reference sequence). The CDR3 spells CASSYSPQKREEKLFF. CDR3 bases: TGTGCCAGCAGTTACTCCCCCCAAAAGAGGGAAGAAAAACTGTTTTTT.

V and J are TRBV9 and TRBJ2-5, with 9 nucleotides matching TRBD2. The CDR3 has 16 residues. Trimming removed 3 bases from V and 5 bases from J; junction bases left unmatched: 11. CDR1 is SGDLS and CDR2 is YYNGEE in the germline V gene. The CDR3 sequence is CASSASGGTSRETQYF. In DNA form, the CDR3 reads TGTGCCAGCAGCGCGAGCGGGGGGACGAGTCGGGAGACCCAGTACTTC.